The sequence of this T cell receptor beta chain was determined in a study of blood T cell repertoires in COVID-19. CDR3 length: 16 residues. V was trimmed by 2 bases and J by 1 base, leaving 14 bases between them. The germline V gene encodes CDR1 MDHEN and CDR2 SYDVKM. Before being deemed recovered, Cohort 3 donors had two negative PCRs, clearance, or symptom resolution. Using immunoSEQ multiplex PCR, the repertoire was profiled, and TCRdb retains in-frame clones only, with some absent. The data contain some 330,000 clones, 85% to 90% of them singletons. The TCR sequence derives from a man aged 30 to 39 who had recovered from COVID-19. V and J are TRBV28 and TRBJ2-5, with D possibly TRBD2 on 5 matching bases. The source material was PBMCs or T cells enriched from blood (not recorded which). This CDR3 is CASSLARGAVQETQYF. In DNA, the CDR3 is TGTGCCAGCAGTTTAGCCCGGGGAGCCGTCCAAGAGACCCAGTACTTC.